This TCR beta chain is drawn from a study of cytomegalovirus exposure and HLA in healthy donors. Data came from immunoSEQ multiplex PCR; TCRdb stores just in-frame clones and leaves some out. Among about 140,000 clones listed, about 90% were seen once. Between the trimmed V and J ends, which lost 4 bases and 3 bases, there was a span of 10 bases. CDR3 length equals 13 residues. Germline CDR1 SGDLS, CDR2 YYNGEE. The sample was PBMCs. The clonotype was recovered from a man between 18 and 29 years old in good health and CMV-seronegative. The rearrangement links TRBV9 to TRBJ1-2; D remains ambiguous. The CDR3 loop is CASSLAGYYGYTF. CDR3 in DNA: TGTGCCAGCAGCCTGGCAGGCTACTATGGCTACACCTTC. Based on the CDR3 plus reference TRBV9 and TRBJ1-2, the full variable domain is DSGVTQTPKHLITATGQRVTLRCSPRSGDLSVYWYQQSLDQGLQFLIQYYNGEERAKGNILERFSAQQFPDLHSELNLSSLELGDSALYFCASSLAGYYGYTFGSGTRLTVV.